The clone carrying this TCR beta chain was found a few times. TCRdb ran MiXCR on the 5' RACE reads and lists one entry per CDR3 protein. This table has 450,000 or so distinct CDR3 sequences, more than 13% appearing once. The record originates from a study of identical twins. After removal of 3 bases from V and 3 bases from J, the junction contained 6 bases not matched to a gene. The CDR3 totals 15 residues. From germline, CDR1 is SGHDT and CDR2 YYEEEE. This sample was also put to use in a study of yellow fever vaccine responses in identical twins.

Sequencing used CD4+ T cells sorted from blood. The clonotype originates from a woman between 18 and 29 years old in good health. The chain carries TRBV5-6 and TRBJ2-7, with 10 bases fitting TRBD1. In nucleotides, the CDR3 is TGTGCCAGCAGCTCGACAGGGGGCGCCGTCTACGAGCAGTACTTC. Its protein is CASSSTGGAVYEQYF. The full variable domain, with the rest looked up from reference TRBV5-6 and TRBJ2-7, is DAGVTQSPTHLIKTRGQQVTLRCSPKSGHDTVSWYQQALGQGPQFIFQYYEEEERQRGNFPDRFSGHQFPNYSSELNVNALLLGDSALYLCASSSTGGAVYEQYFGPGTRLTVT.